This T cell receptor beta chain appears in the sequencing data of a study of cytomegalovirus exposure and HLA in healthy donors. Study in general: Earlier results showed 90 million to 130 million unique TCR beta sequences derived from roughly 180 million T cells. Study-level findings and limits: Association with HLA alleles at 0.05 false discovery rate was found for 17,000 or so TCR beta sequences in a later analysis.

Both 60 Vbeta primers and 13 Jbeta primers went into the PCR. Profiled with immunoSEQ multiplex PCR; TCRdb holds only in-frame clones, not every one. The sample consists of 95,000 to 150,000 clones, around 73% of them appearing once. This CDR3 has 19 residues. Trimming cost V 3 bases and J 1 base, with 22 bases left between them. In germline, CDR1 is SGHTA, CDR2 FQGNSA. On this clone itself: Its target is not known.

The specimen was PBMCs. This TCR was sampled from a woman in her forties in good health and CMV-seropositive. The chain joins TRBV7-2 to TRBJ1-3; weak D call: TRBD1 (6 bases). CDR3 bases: TGTGCCAGCAGCTTGATCCGGTCAGGGGTTTCATCTTCTGGAAACACCATATATTTT. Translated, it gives CASSLIRSGVSSSGNTIYF.